The source of this TCR beta chain is a study of shared clonotypes between healthy human individuals. Points from the study as a whole: The low donor count limited represented genetic and exposure-history diversity.

Clones were sequenced by immunoSEQ multiplex PCR, and TCRdb holds only the in-frame ones, with some missing. The sample carries over 2 million clones, just under 95% recorded once. Remarks on this clone: Its target is not known.

The source of this sequence is a man aged 18 to 30 in good health. Some clones in this sample may be carry-over from other donors' samples. The sequenced material came from naive CD4+ T cells from PBMCs. Subset meaning: CD45RA+ positively selected.

CDR3 in amino acids: CASAGVGDTGELFF. CDR3 DNA: TGTGCCAGCGCCGGCGTGGGGGACACCGGGGAGCTGTTTTTT. The chain joins TRBV27 to TRBJ2-2; D tentatively fits TRBD1 or TRBD2 (5 bases each). This CDR3 comprises 14 residues. The V end was cut by 8 bases, the J end by 3 bases, with 13 bases between. Germline V gives CDR1 MNHEY, CDR2 SMNVEV (reference sequence).